These 29 T cell receptor beta chains came from one sample sequenced in a study of early T cells in non-severe SARS-CoV-2 infection. Via MiXCR, TCRdb re-called the 5' RACE reads, giving one row per CDR3 protein. The table lists around 53,000 distinct CDR3 sequences, about an eighth of them singletons. Sequencing used whole blood. The receptor source for this set is an adult who was a healthcare worker with PCR-confirmed SARS-CoV-2 infection or an uninfected control (not recorded which).

In its sample, this clonotype was seen a few times. The genes are TRBV28 and TRBJ2-3; TRBD2 agrees at 10 bases. V lost 4 bases to trimming and J lost 4 bases; unmatched junction nucleotides: 11. In germline, CDR1 is MDHEN, CDR2 SYDVKM. The CDR3 runs to 17 residues. CDR3 DNA sequence: TGTGCCAGCAGTTCCCTCCTCAGCGGGGGGGGCCCAGATACGCAGTATTTT. It yields the protein CASSSLLSGGGPDTQYF.

This clonotype was counted ten times or more. The J gene is TRBJ2-3, the V gene TRBV5-1; the D gene could be TRBD1 or TRBD2 (5 bases each). The CDR3 contains 15 residues. Between the trimmed V and J ends, which lost 8 bases and 3 bases, there was a span of 19 bases. Germline values: CDR1 SGHRS, CDR2 YFSETQ. The CDR3 DNA is TGCGCCAGTCTCCGGTACCCGGGGCGGACAGATACGCAGTATTTT. This translates into CASLRYPGRTDTQYF.

This clonotype was seen a handful of times. This rearrangement joins TRBV18 to TRBJ2-2; D is perhaps TRBD1 (5 bases). Germline values: CDR1 KGHSH, CDR2 LQKENI. The CDR3 is 17 residues long. V gave up 0 bases and J gave up 0 bases, with 11 bases separating them. CDR3 loop: CASSPPHRISNTGELFF. In DNA form, the CDR3 reads TGTGCCAGCTCACCACCCCACAGGATTTCGAACACCGGGGAGCTGTTTTTT. Full variable domain (missing parts from reference TRBV18 and TRBJ2-2): NAGVMQNPRHLVRRRGQEARLRCSPMKGHSHVYWYRQLPEEGLKFMVYLQKENIIDESGMPKERFSAEFPKEGPSILRIQQVVRGDSAAYFCASSPPHRISNTGELFFGEGSRLTVL.

This clonotype was observed once. The chain uses TRBV12-3 or TRBV12-4 and TRBJ2-7, with 13 bases identical to TRBD2. The length of the CDR3 is 16 residues. The trim removed 5 bases at V and 5 bases at J, leaving 9 bases unmatched. In nucleotides, the CDR3 is TGTGCCAGCAGTGCCCGGACTAGCGGGAGTCCCCACGAGCAGTACTTC. Its protein is CASSARTSGSPHEQYF.

This clonotype was counted many times. V usage is TRBV13 and J usage is TRBJ1-6; 10 bases are a match to TRBD1. Per the germline V gene, CDR1 is PRHDT and CDR2 is FYEKMQ (reference sequence). V trimming: 5 bases; J trimming: 9 bases; junction bases outside the gene matches: 7. This CDR3 spans 15 amino acids. The CDR3 protein is CASSIRQGATSPLHF. The DNA of the CDR3 is TGTGCCAGCAGCATAAGACAGGGGGCGACTTCACCCCTCCACTTT.

This clonotype was found many times. CDR3 region: CASSLSAQETQYF. CDR3 DNA sequence: TGTGCCAGCAGTTTATCCGCTCAAGAGACCCAGTACTTC. This chain joins TRBV27 and TRBJ2-5; D is unclear. This CDR3 is built from 13 residues. From germline, CDR1 is MNHEY and CDR2 SMNVEV (reference sequence). V shed 0 bases and J shed 2 bases, with 4 bases lying between them.

Here the CDR3 reads CATSVTWGGQSTDTQYF. CDR3 in DNA: TGTGCCACCAGTGTCACCTGGGGGGGGCAGAGCACAGATACGCAGTATTTT. The chain employs TRBV24-1 and TRBJ2-3; TRBD2 might be the D (7 bases). Per the germline V gene, CDR1 is KGHDR and CDR2 is SFDVKD. The CDR3 has 17 amino acids. Trimming cost V 5 bases and J 0 bases, with 17 bases left between them.

V gene TRBV7-2 combines with J gene TRBJ2-2; tentative D call: TRBD1 (7 bases). The CDR3 is 17 residues long. Germline CDR1 SGHTA, CDR2 FQGNSA. V dropped 5 bases and J dropped 3 bases, with 19 bases sitting between them. The CDR3, as DNA: TGTGCCAGCAGCCCCGGCAGGGGGAGGTCTGACACCGGGGAGCTGTTTTTT. Translating it yields CASSPGRGRSDTGELFF.

The chain links TRBV29-1 to TRBJ2-7, with TRBD2 matching 11 bases. The germline V gene encodes CDR1 SQVTM and CDR2 ANQGSEA. The CDR3 sequence is 13 residues long. Unmatched junction bases numbered 6, after V lost 5 bases and J lost 6 bases. The CDR3 region is CSVTLAGVSEQYF. The CDR3 DNA is TGCAGCGTTACACTAGCGGGAGTTTCCGAGCAGTACTTC.

This clonotype was recorded many times. This rearrangement joins TRBV20-1 to TRBJ2-7, with D tentatively TRBD1 or TRBD2 (7 bases each). CDR1 DFQATT and CDR2 SNEGSKA come from the germline V gene (reference sequence). This CDR3 comprises 17 residues. V was pared by 3 bases and J by 4 bases, with 25 bases between. The CDR3 loop is CSARRQGSRGAGYEQYF. DNA for the CDR3: TGCAGTGCTAGGAGACAGGGTAGTCGGGGGGCGGGATACGAGCAGTACTTC.

This clonotype came up a few times. This chain uses TRBV24-1 with TRBJ2-1, with D tentatively TRBD1 (5 bases). Germline V gene data show CDR1 as KGHDR and CDR2 as SFDVKD. V was trimmed by 5 bases and J by 3 bases, leaving 7 bases between them. The CDR3 has 13 residues. The CDR3 nucleotides are TGTGCCACCAGTGGTCAGGGCTACAATGAGCAGTTCTTC. Its translation is CATSGQGYNEQFF.

This clonotype has a handful of counts. The chain employs TRBV20-1 and TRBJ1-6; maybe TRBD1 (5 bases). This CDR3 region has 20 residues. Germline V CDR1 and CDR2: DFQATT, SNEGSKA (reference sequence). V lost 2 bases and J 1 base, leaving 24 bases between the germline ends. This chain's CDR3 is CSARFLGGTWVGSYNSPLHF. The CDR3 DNA reads TGCAGTGCTAGATTCTTAGGAGGGACGTGGGTGGGGTCCTATAATTCACCCCTCCACTTT.

This chain uses TRBV20-1 with TRBJ2-1; 9 bases are a match to TRBD2. The trim removed 0 bases at V and 8 bases at J, leaving 5 bases unmatched. This CDR3 region has 14 residues. Germline V gene data show CDR1 as DFQATT and CDR2 as SNEGSKA (reference sequence). The CDR3 reads CSARDWTSVDEQFF. The CDR3 nucleotides are TGCAGTGCTAGAGATTGGACTAGCGTCGATGAGCAGTTCTTC.

This clonotype occurred many times. The chain couples TRBV19 to TRBJ1-3; 7 bases line up with TRBD1. There are 16 residues in the CDR3. Germline V gene sequence: CDR1 LNHDA, CDR2 SQIVND (reference sequence). V gave up 7 bases and J gave up 0 bases; unmatched junction bases: 9. The CDR3 nucleotides read TGTGCCAGTACCGCTCCGACAGGGTCCTCTGGAAACACCATATATTTT. Protein: CASTAPTGSSGNTIYF.

Many counts were recorded for this clonotype. The V call is TRBV11-2, the J call TRBJ2-1; 8 nucleotides align to TRBD1. With V trimmed by 4 bases and J by 4 bases, 21 bases remained unmatched. Per germline, CDR1 SGHAT and CDR2 FQNNGV. The CDR3 is 20 residues long. The CDR3 coding sequence is TGTGCCAGCAGCTCTCCGTCGACAGGGGAGAGGTCAGCCCGATACAATGAGCAGTTCTTC. Its protein product is CASSSPSTGERSARYNEQFF.

This clonotype has at least ten counts. The gene calls are TRBV5-4 and TRBJ1-2, with 8 bases aligning to TRBD1. CDR1 is SGHNT and CDR2 is YYREEE in the germline V gene (reference sequence). This CDR3 region has 14 residues. With 0 bases clipped from V and 7 bases from J, the junction kept 5 bases outside the gene matches. CDR3 in amino acids: CASSLADRDPGYTF. The CDR3 DNA reads as TGTGCCAGCAGCTTGGCGGACAGGGATCCTGGCTACACCTTC.

This chain joins TRBV7-9 and TRBJ1-2; 8 nucleotides align to TRBD1. Germline V lookup: CDR1 SEHNR, CDR2 FQNEAQ (reference sequence). There are 15 residues in the CDR3. V shed 6 bases, J shed 5 bases, and the junction held 11 bases outside the gene matches. CDR3 in amino acids: CASSFPGQEEYGYTF. The CDR3 DNA sequence: TGTGCCAGCAGTTTTCCGGGACAGGAGGAATATGGCTACACCTTC.

The table lists this clonotype with many counts. The gene calls are TRBV2 and TRBJ2-5, with TRBD1 matching over 7 bases. The V and J ends lost 4 bases and 0 bases, in that order; junction bases with no gene match: 8. Looked up from germline, CDR1 is SNHLY and CDR2 is FYNNEI. This CDR3 spans 16 amino acids. The CDR3 bases are TGTGCCAGCAGTGGGGACAGCCACTTGTACCAAGAGACCCAGTACTTC. Amino acid sequence: CASSGDSHLYQETQYF.

This clonotype was detected ten times or more. The V and J genes are TRBV11-2 and TRBJ2-2; 10 bases align to TRBD2. This CDR3 is built from 14 residues. Germline CDR1 and CDR2: SGHAT and FQNNGV. The junction had 1 base not matched to a gene; V was cut back by 5 bases and J by 4 bases. The CDR3 reads CASSGLAATGELFF. DNA for the CDR3: TGTGCCAGCAGCGGACTAGCGGCCACCGGGGAGCTGTTTTTT. The variable domain in full, with the rest retrieved from reference TRBV11-2 and TRBJ2-2, is EAGVAQSPRYKIIEKRQSVAFWCNPISGHATLYWYQQILGQGPKLLIQFQNNGVVDDSQLPKDRFSAERLKGVDSTLKIQPAKLEDSAVYLCASSGLAATGELFFGEGSRLTVL.

This clonotype has at least ten counts. The chain combines TRBV6-6 with TRBJ1-5, with 8 bases identical to TRBD1. V lost 6 bases and J lost 0; bases outside the gene matches: 10. CDR1 and CDR2 from the germline V gene are MNHNY and SVGAGI (reference sequence). The CDR3 runs to 17 residues. The CDR3 DNA reads as TGTGCCAGCAGACAAGGACAGGGAGGGGATAGCAATCAGCCCCAGCATTTT. Encoded protein: CASRQGQGGDSNQPQHF.

This clonotype was seen more than once but under ten times. In DNA form, the CDR3 reads TGTGCCAGCGCCCAAGACAATGAGCAGTTCTTC. Its protein is CASAQDNEQFF. This chain uses TRBV12-3 or TRBV12-4 with TRBJ2-1; D gene ambiguous. The V end was cut by 8 bases, the J end by 5 bases, with 7 bases between. This CDR3 contains 11 residues.

This chain connects TRBV3-1 to TRBJ1-6; D is perhaps TRBD1 (6 bases). CDR1 and CDR2 from the germline V gene are LGHDT and YNNKEL (reference sequence). Trimming removed 4 bases from V and 5 bases from J, with 12 bases in between. The length of the CDR3 is 15 residues. CDR3 residues: CASSPSGQNNSPLHF. The DNA for the CDR3 is TGTGCCAGCAGCCCGTCCGGACAGAATAATTCACCCCTCCACTTT.

The rearrangement uses TRBV24-1 and TRBJ2-3, with D tentatively TRBD2 (5 bases). Germline V gene sequence: CDR1 KGHDR, CDR2 SFDVKD. CDR3 length equals 12 residues. Trimming shortened V by 4 bases and J by 5 bases, and 6 bases separated the two germline ends. The CDR3 sequence is CATSDAGDTQYF. DNA for the CDR3: TGTGCCACCAGTGACGCGGGAGATACGCAGTATTTT.

This clonotype was seen more than once but under ten times. This chain connects TRBV11-2 to TRBJ1-6; 7 bases line up with TRBD1. The J segment lost 7 bases and the V segment lost 3 bases, leaving 9 bases of the junction unmatched. The germline V gene has CDR1 SGHAT and CDR2 FQNNGV. The CDR3 consists of 16 residues. The CDR3 DNA sequence: TGTGCCAGCAGCTTTCTCCGGGGACAGCTAAATTCACCCCTCCACTTT. This gives the protein CASSFLRGQLNSPLHF.

This clonotype was detected only a few times. The chain has TRBV5-6 and TRBJ2-7; maybe TRBD2 (6 bases). The CDR3 has 19 amino acids. Germline assignment: CDR1 SGHDT and CDR2 YYEEEE. V was shortened by 4 bases and J by 9 bases, with 35 bases between the two germline ends. CDR3 nucleotides: TGTGCCAGCAGCCGTCCTCCGGGTTTAGGAGGGCTTCAGGGTTTCGTGCAGTACTTC. The encoded protein is CASSRPPGLGGLQGFVQYF.

This clonotype showed up many times. This chain joins TRBV4-1 and TRBJ2-7; the match to TRBD1 covers 9 bases. Trimming at V came to 5 bases and at J to 4 bases, leaving 6 bases not matched to a gene. The germline CDR1 and CDR2 sequences are MGHRA and YSYEKL. The CDR3 runs 14 residues. The CDR3 is CASSRGQGGYEQYF. CDR3 DNA: TGCGCCAGCAGCAGGGGACAGGGAGGGTACGAGCAGTACTTC.

This clonotype has more than one count but fewer than ten. This chain connects TRBV6-6 to TRBJ2-7, with D hard to call. The CDR3 has 12 amino acids. In germline, CDR1 is MNHNY, CDR2 SVGAGI (reference sequence). With 2 bases removed from V and 4 bases from J, the gap between germline ends came to 6 bases. CDR3 region: CASSYKGYEQYF. For the CDR3, the DNA is TGTGCCAGCAGTTACAAGGGTTACGAGCAGTACTTC.

This sequence joins TRBV5-1 and TRBJ1-1, with 8 bases matching TRBD1. CDR1 is SGHRS and CDR2 is YFSETQ in the germline V gene. The V and J ends lost 4 bases and 4 bases, in that order; junction bases with no gene match: 6. The CDR3 consists of 14 residues. The CDR3 DNA reads TGCGCCAGCAGCCCCGCTGACAGGGGCACTGAAGCTTTCTTT. This encodes CASSPADRGTEAFF.

This clonotype came up a few times. This chain connects TRBV5-1 to TRBJ1-4, with 10 positions matching TRBD1. Germline V CDR1 and CDR2: SGHRS, YFSETQ. This CDR3 comprises 16 residues. The V gene end was trimmed by 0 bases and the J gene end by 6 bases; junction bases not matched to a gene: 5. Here the CDR3 reads CASSLGQGASDEKLFF. The CDR3 DNA reads as TGCGCCAGCAGCTTGGGACAGGGGGCAAGTGATGAAAAACTGTTTTTT.